The 5 T cell receptor beta chains below all came from one sample that was sequenced in a study of T cells after posttransplantation cyclophosphamide. Busulfan-fludarabine conditioning, marrow transplant, and cyclophosphamide on days +3 and +4 were administered. The table came from immunoSEQ multiplex PCR; TCRdb's copy has only in-frame clones and leaves some out. The data show around 3,000 clones, none appearing only once, with roughly a third held by the ten largest. The sample in question was PBMCs, obtained after allogeneic stem cell transplant with posttransplant cyclophosphamide. The source is a male patient aged 30 to 39 who received an allogeneic stem cell transplant from a related donor, was CMV-positive, and had acute GVHD only. Part of the T cell pool may stem from the graft donor.

This clone was seen at least ten times. The rearrangement links TRBV7-3 to TRBJ2-2; 7 bases fit TRBD2. Trimming removed 5 bases from V and 2 bases from J; junction bases left unmatched: 5. Germline V gene data show CDR1 as SGHTA and CDR2 as FQGTGA. The CDR3 has 15 amino acids. This chain's CDR3 is CASSPRGGNTGELFF. The CDR3 DNA sequence: TGTGCCAGCAGCCCCCGCGGGGGTAACACCGGGGAGCTGTTTTTT.

Ten or more counts support this clone. The chain couples TRBV5-1 to TRBJ2-5, with 9 bases matching TRBD2. Germline V gives CDR1 SGHRS, CDR2 YFSETQ. This CDR3 contains 16 residues. V lost 0 bases, J lost 1 base, and 4 bases stayed unmatched. In DNA form, the CDR3 reads TGCGCCAGCAGCTTGGGGCTAGCGGGGCCCCAAGAGACCCAGTACTTC. This translates into CASSLGLAGPQETQYF.

In this sample, this clone is medium-sized. This chain uses TRBV18 with TRBJ2-4; D not resolved. The CDR3 loop spans 16 amino acids. Germline CDR1 KGHSH, CDR2 LQKENI. V dropped 0 bases and J dropped 0 bases, with 9 bases sitting between them. This CDR3 reads CASSPPAVIAKNIQYF. CDR3 nucleotides: TGTGCCAGCTCACCACCCGCGGTTATAGCCAAAAACATTCAGTACTTC. The full variable domain, rest sourced from reference TRBV18 and TRBJ2-4, is NAGVMQNPRHLVRRRGQEARLRCSPMKGHSHVYWYRQLPEEGLKFMVYLQKENIIDESGMPKERFSAEFPKEGPSILRIQQVVRGDSAAYFCASSPPAVIAKNIQYFGAGTRLSVL.

Ten or more counts support this clone. The chain couples TRBV7-2 to TRBJ1-1; maybe TRBD1 (6 bases). CDR1 and CDR2 from the germline V gene are SGHTA and FQGNSA. The CDR3 contains 14 residues. Trimming removed 3 bases from V and 3 bases from J, with 11 bases in between. The CDR3 nucleotides are TGTGCCAGCAGCTTCGACAGGTCGTACACTGAAGCTTTCTTT. This encodes CASSFDRSYTEAFF.

By share, this clone ranks as medium-sized. The chain recombines TRBV6-2 or TRBV6-3 with TRBJ1-1, with D tentatively TRBD1 (5 bases). The CDR3 contains 13 residues. Deletions cut 2 bases from V and 3 bases from J, with 7 bases between. From germline, CDR1 is MNHEY and CDR2 SVGEGT. In nucleotides, the CDR3 is TGTGCCAGCAGTTACGGAGGGGACACTGAAGCTTTCTTT. This translates into CASSYGGDTEAFF.